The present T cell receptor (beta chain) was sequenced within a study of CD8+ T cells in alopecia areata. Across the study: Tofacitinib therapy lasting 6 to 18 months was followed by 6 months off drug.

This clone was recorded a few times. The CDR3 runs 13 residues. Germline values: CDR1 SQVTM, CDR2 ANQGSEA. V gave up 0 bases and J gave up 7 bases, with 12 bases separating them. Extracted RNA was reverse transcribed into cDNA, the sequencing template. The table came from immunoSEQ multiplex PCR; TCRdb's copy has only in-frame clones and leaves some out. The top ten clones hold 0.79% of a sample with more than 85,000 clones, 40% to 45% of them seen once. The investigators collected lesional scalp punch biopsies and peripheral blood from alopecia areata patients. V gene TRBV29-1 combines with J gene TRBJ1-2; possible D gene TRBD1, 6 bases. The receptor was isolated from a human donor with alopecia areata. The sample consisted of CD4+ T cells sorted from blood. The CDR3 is CSVEDDRLAGYTF. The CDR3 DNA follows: TGCAGCGTTGAAGACGACAGGTTAGCTGGCTACACCTTC.